This TCR beta chain was captured in a study of blood T cells in healthy people across ages. The CDR3 spans 15 residues. CDR1 is SGDLS and CDR2 is YYNGEE in the germline V gene. The ends lost 4 bases at V and 0 bases at J; junction bases unmatched: 5. Combining a sample-barcoded 5' primer with a J-beta primer mix, a second PCR ran for roughly 6 to 12 cycles. TCRdb recomputed calls from the 5' RACE reads with MiXCR, one row per CDR3 protein. In the table there are over a million distinct CDR3 sequences, almost 25% of which are singletons. This sample also appeared in a second study, on T cells of mothers and their children.

What was sequenced was blood. The V gene is TRBV9, the J gene TRBJ2-3; 7 nucleotides match TRBD1. This receptor was identified in a girl aged 2 to 10 in good health. As DNA, the CDR3 is TGTGCCAGCAGCCCAGGGGGAACTAGCACAGATACGCAGTATTTT. It is translated as CASSPGGTSTDTQYF. The variable domain in full, completed from reference TRBV9 and TRBJ2-3, reads DSGVTQTPKHLITATGQRVTLRCSPRSGDLSVYWYQQSLDQGLQFLIQYYNGEERAKGNILERFSAQQFPDLHSELNLSSLELGDSALYFCASSPGGTSTDTQYFGPGTRLTVL.